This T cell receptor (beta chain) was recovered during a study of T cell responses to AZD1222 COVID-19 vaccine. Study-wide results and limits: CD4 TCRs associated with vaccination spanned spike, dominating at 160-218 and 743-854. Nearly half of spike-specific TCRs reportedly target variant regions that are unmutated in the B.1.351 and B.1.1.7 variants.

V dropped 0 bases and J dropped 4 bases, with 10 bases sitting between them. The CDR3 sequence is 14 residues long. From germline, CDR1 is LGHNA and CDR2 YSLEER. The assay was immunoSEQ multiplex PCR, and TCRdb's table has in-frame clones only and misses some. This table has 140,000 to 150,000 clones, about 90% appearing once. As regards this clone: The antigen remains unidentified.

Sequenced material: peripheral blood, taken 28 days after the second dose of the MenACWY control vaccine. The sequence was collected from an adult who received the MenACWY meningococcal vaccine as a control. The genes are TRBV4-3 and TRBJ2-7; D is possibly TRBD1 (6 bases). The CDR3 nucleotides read TGCGCCAGCAGCCAAGATTTAGGGACATACGAGCAGTACTTC. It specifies CASSQDLGTYEQYF.